These 15 T cell receptor beta chains originate from one sample sequenced in a study of shared clonotypes between healthy human individuals. TCRdb keeps only in-frame clones here, not all; method: immunoSEQ multiplex PCR. Of about 600,000 clones listed, 95% to 98% were seen once; the top ten hold 0.045% to 0.06%. Sequenced input: naive CD4+ T cells sorted from blood. Documented subset: CD45RA+ positively selected. All receptors derive from a woman between 25 and 40 years old in good health.

The V and J genes are TRBV2 and TRBJ1-4, with D perhaps TRBD1 (6 bases). The V and J ends lost 7 bases and 5 bases respectively, with 14 bases between them. CDR1 and CDR2 from the germline V gene are SNHLY and FYNNEI. The CDR3 has 14 amino acids. The CDR3 loop reads CASTLGGGNEKLFF. The CDR3 DNA sequence: TGTGCCAGCACGCTAGGGGGGGGGAATGAAAAACTGTTTTTT.

The rearrangement uses TRBV16 and TRBJ1-2, with D possibly being TRBD1 (6 bases). The CDR3 length is 14 residues. V lost 6 bases and J 6 bases, leaving 17 bases between the germline ends. Germline values: CDR1 KGHSY, CDR2 FQNENV. This CDR3 reads CASSRQVMANGYTF. The CDR3, as DNA: TGTGCCAGCAGTCGACAGGTCATGGCAAATGGCTACACCTTC.

The rearrangement links TRBV28 to TRBJ1-2; no firm D call. In germline, CDR1 is MDHEN, CDR2 SYDVKM. The CDR3 covers 13 residues. Trimming removed 5 bases from V and 8 bases from J, with 15 bases in between. CDR3 coding DNA: TGTGCCAGCAGTACTCGTCCCCCAAGGGGCTACACCTTC. It translates to CASSTRPPRGYTF.

The chain links TRBV6-5 to TRBJ1-1; D is possibly TRBD1 (6 bases). The V gene's germline CDR1 is MNHEY and CDR2 SVGAGI. CDR3 length: 15 residues. V dropped 1 base and J dropped 4 bases, with 13 bases sitting between them. In DNA, the CDR3 is TGTGCCAGCAGTTACTTTTGGGGGCAGGTCACTGAAGCTTTCTTT. Translation: CASSYFWGQVTEAFF.

This chain links TRBV6-1 with TRBJ2-1; maybe TRBD1 (5 bases). Germline V gene data show CDR1 as MNHNS and CDR2 as SASEGT. V dropped 2 bases and J dropped 7 bases, with 15 bases sitting between them. This CDR3 has 15 amino acids. The CDR3 DNA sequence: TGTGCCAGCAGTGAAACAGGACCCATGTATAATGAGCAGTTCTTC. Translation: CASSETGPMYNEQFF.

V is TRBV11-2 and J is TRBJ1-1; D not certain. CDR1 SGHAT and CDR2 FQNNGV come from the germline V gene. Trimming cost V 1 base and J 10 bases, with 10 bases left between them. CDR3 length: 12 amino acids. The CDR3 spells CASSLVSNGAFF. CDR3 sequence (DNA): TGTGCCAGCAGCTTAGTTTCGAACGGAGCTTTCTTT.

The gene calls are TRBV5-4 and TRBJ2-6, with 8 bases fitting TRBD2. CDR1 is SGHNT and CDR2 is YYREEE in the germline V gene (reference sequence). V lost 4 bases, J lost 2 bases, and 2 bases stayed unmatched. The CDR3 has 15 amino acids. The CDR3: CASSPGGAGANVLTF. The CDR3 DNA reads as TGTGCCAGCAGCCCCGGGGGGGCTGGGGCCAACGTCCTGACTTTC.

The rearrangement uses TRBV20-1 and TRBJ1-1; 7 positions agree with TRBD1. The length of the CDR3 is 10 residues. CDR1 is DFQATT and CDR2 is SNEGSKA in the germline V gene (reference sequence). The V gene end was trimmed by 6 bases and the J gene end by 7 bases; junction bases not matched to a gene: 2. CDR3 protein: CSARTGEAFF. The CDR3 DNA is TGCAGTGCAAGGACAGGTGAAGCTTTCTTT.

The chain recombines TRBV6-6 with TRBJ1-1; D remains unclear. The CDR3 runs 11 residues. V shed 4 bases and J shed 6 bases, with 6 bases lying between them. Germline V gene sequence: CDR1 MNHNY, CDR2 SVGAGI (reference sequence). DNA for the CDR3: TGTGCCAGCAGTTTTATGTCTGAAGCTTTCTTT. Translating gives CASSFMSEAFF.

The genes are TRBV28 and TRBJ1-3, with a weak D call TRBD1 (6 bases). The CDR3 covers 14 residues. The germline gives CDR1 MDHEN, CDR2 SYDVKM. Trimming removed 8 bases from V and 4 bases from J, with 15 bases in between. The CDR3 is CASPGGGLGNTIYF. DNA for the CDR3: TGTGCCAGCCCAGGCGGGGGGCTCGGAAACACCATATATTTT.

The DNA of the CDR3 is TGTGCCAGCAGTGAAGGGGGTAGCGGGAGGACAGATACGCAGTATTTT. As protein: CASSEGGSGRTDTQYF. The chain links TRBV6-1 to TRBJ2-3; 10 bases align to TRBD2. Germline CDR1 reads MNHNS; CDR2 reads SASEGT. V lost 1 base and J lost 3; bases outside the gene matches: 4. The CDR3 length is 16 residues.

The table lists this clone with a count of one. V usage is TRBV4-1 and J usage is TRBJ1-4; perhaps TRBD1 as D (5 bases). The CDR3 has 18 amino acids. V was trimmed by 1 base and J by 8 bases, leaving 23 bases between them. CDR1 and CDR2 from the germline V gene are MGHRA and YSYEKL. DNA for the CDR3: TGCGCCAGCAGCCAAGTAAGAGGGGTGACAGTGACGGGCGAAAAACTGTTTTTT. It specifies CASSQVRGVTVTGEKLFF.

The V call is TRBV15, the J call TRBJ1-3, with D unresolved. Trimming shortened V by 4 bases and J by 0 bases, and 10 bases separated the two germline ends. The germline V gene encodes CDR1 LNHNV and CDR2 YYDKDF (reference sequence). The CDR3 loop spans 15 amino acids. The CDR3 region is CATSTTWDSGNTIYF. CDR3 in DNA: TGTGCCACCAGCACCACCTGGGACTCTGGAAACACCATATATTTT.

This rearrangement joins TRBV5-1 to TRBJ2-7, with TRBD1 matching 9 bases. Germline values: CDR1 SGHRS, CDR2 YFSETQ. Germline trimming cut 4 bases from V and 2 bases from J; bases unmatched to any gene: 7. The CDR3 extends over 15 amino acids. The CDR3 spells CASSLRTGAAYEQYF. The CDR3 nucleotides read TGCGCCAGCAGCCTGCGGACAGGGGCGGCCTACGAGCAGTACTTC.

CDR3 residues: CASSEAPKPLYEQYF. The CDR3 bases are TGTGCCAGCAGTGAAGCGCCCAAGCCACTATACGAGCAGTACTTC. This chain links TRBV6-1 with TRBJ2-7; no reliable D call. Trimming took off 0 bases at V and 4 bases at J, with 13 bases between the two ends. The CDR3 is 15 residues long. Germline values: CDR1 MNHNS, CDR2 SASEGT.